This TCR beta chain was identified in a study of radiotherapy plus CTLA-4 blockade in lung cancer (dated by TCRdb to about 2018). For the wider study: Objective responses occurred in 18% of enrolled patients, and roughly 30% achieved disease control. Results and caveats for the whole study, not just this receptor: After treatment with radiotherapy and ipilimumab, TCR clones that came from tumors expanded in the peripheral blood. The strongest predictors of response were reported to be early dynamic shifts in blood T cell clones along with a rise in serum interferon-beta following radiation.

In this study, focal radiation therapy paired with CTLA-4 blockade (ipilimumab) was tested in patients who had chemo-refractory metastatic non-small-cell lung cancer. With regard to this clone: Its antigen is unknown. No qualities accompany the bases; no much larger clone lies one base away.

CDR1 MGHRA and CDR2 YSYEKL were looked up in the germline V gene. V has 0 bases trimmed and J has 4 bases trimmed; junction bases matching no gene number 16. The CDR3 runs 19 residues from the cysteine to the phenylalanine. The retained sequence is limited to the CDR3, 57 bases, with the frame set at the first base. Library preparation was by the immunoSEQ multiplex PCR assay. This is the immuneACCESS table as TCRdb keeps it, with only in-frame sequences that have V and J called. A part of the clones is gone; compared with another copy, unresolved V genes explain less than half, and the rest is unexplained. Within this sample are about 45,000 clones, with approximately 76% of them counted one time only. Around 7.7% of the sample is taken by the ten largest.

This specimen consisted of peripheral blood, obtained from a patient treated with radiotherapy plus ipilimumab. The rearrangement joined TRBV4-1 to TRBJ1-2, and 8 bases in between align with TRBD1. This sequence was found in a human donor with non-small cell lung cancer who had stable disease on radiotherapy plus ipilimumab. The nucleotide sequence is given as TGCGCCAGCAGCCAAGACCCGGGAGGGGACAGGAGTCTGAGCTATGGCTACACCTTC. Translation gives CASSQDPGGDRSLSYGYTF.